The 26 T cell receptor beta chains below come from one sample, sequenced in a study of T cells after yellow fever vaccination. TCRdb reanalysed the 5' RACE reads using MiXCR and keeps one entry per CDR3 protein. Found here are some 120,000 distinct CDR3 sequences, roughly 6.7% of them singletons; the top ten hold about 2.7%. The sample in question was CD4+ T cells sorted from PBMCs, obtained 9 to 10 days after the first yellow fever vaccination. The origin of the receptors is a man aged 18 to 30 who received the YFV17D yellow fever vaccine.

This clonotype was detected ten times or more. V gene TRBV12-3 or TRBV12-4 combines with J gene TRBJ1-1; no reliable D call. This CDR3 spans 12 amino acids. With 6 bases removed from V and 3 bases from J, the gap between germline ends came to 8 bases. The CDR3 bases are TGTGCCAGCAGACCCGGGCACACTGAAGCTTTCTTT. It yields the protein CASRPGHTEAFF.

In this sample, this clonotype turned up many times. This sequence joins TRBV5-1 and TRBJ2-5; D gene uncertain. The CDR3 has 13 residues. V lost 2 bases and J 5 bases, leaving 10 bases between the germline ends. Germline V CDR1 and CDR2: SGHRS, YFSETQ. CDR3 region: CASSFRLGETQYF. Written as DNA, the CDR3 is TGCGCCAGCAGCTTCCGTCTCGGGGAGACCCAGTACTTC.

This chain connects TRBV5-4 to TRBJ2-3, with D unclear. The CDR3 length is 13 residues. The V and J ends lost 5 bases and 2 bases respectively, with 9 bases between them. Germline V gene data show CDR1 as SGHNT and CDR2 as YYREEE (reference sequence). As DNA, the CDR3 is TGTGCCAGCAGGGTGGAAGTCACAGATACGCAGTATTTT. Protein product: CASRVEVTDTQYF.

This clonotype was observed many times. The chain combines TRBV6-5 with TRBJ1-3; D not certain. V was clipped by 0 bases and J by 0 bases, with 9 bases between them. Germline CDR1 reads MNHEY; CDR2 reads SVGAGI. This CDR3 comprises 16 residues. The CDR3 region is CASSYSGKASGNTIYF. CDR3 DNA: TGTGCCAGCAGTTACTCTGGAAAGGCCTCTGGAAACACCATATATTTT.

This clonotype was detected ten times or more. CDR3 sequence: CASSEATEETQYF. CDR3 nucleotides: TGTGCCAGCAGCGAGGCAACGGAAGAGACCCAGTACTTC. This rearrangement joins TRBV9 to TRBJ2-5, with D hard to call. The ends were cut back, 3 bases at V and 3 bases at J, with 9 bases in the middle. The germline gives CDR1 SGDLS, CDR2 YYNGEE. This CDR3 has 13 residues. The whole variable domain, filled in from reference TRBV9 and TRBJ2-5, reads DSGVTQTPKHLITATGQRVTLRCSPRSGDLSVYWYQQSLDQGLQFLIQYYNGEERAKGNILERFSAQQFPDLHSELNLSSLELGDSALYFCASSEATEETQYFGPGTRLLVL.

The chain has TRBV7-2 and TRBJ2-2, with TRBD1 matching over 10 bases. V shed 8 bases and J 0 bases; nucleotides not matched to a gene: 3. Germline V gene data show CDR1 as SGHTA and CDR2 as FQGNSA. CDR3 length: 15 residues. The CDR3 spells CASPTGGTNTGELFF. CDR3 DNA sequence: TGTGCCAGCCCGACAGGGGGCACGAACACCGGGGAGCTGTTTTTT.

This clonotype was counted at least ten times. The chain uses TRBV7-2 and TRBJ2-3; the D gene is possibly TRBD2 (5 bases). Germline CDR1 reads SGHTA; CDR2 reads FQGNSA. The CDR3 is 14 amino acids. The V end was cut by 1 base, the J end by 4 bases, with 9 bases between. For the CDR3, the DNA is TGTGCCAGCAGCTTAGAAGAGGGCGCAGATACGCAGTATTTT. Residues: CASSLEEGADTQYF.

There are many counts of this clonotype. The CDR3 sequence: CASSPTRLGRLNTEAFF. The CDR3 coding sequence is TGTGCCAGCAGCCCCACCCGACTAGGACGTCTGAACACTGAAGCTTTCTTT. J is TRBJ1-1 and V is TRBV7-2; D gene uncertain. CDR3 length: 17 amino acids. Germline CDR1 is SGHTA and CDR2 is FQGNSA. Trimming shortened V by 5 bases and J by 0 bases, and 19 bases separated the two germline ends.

This clonotype was seen ten or more times. The gene calls are TRBV4-3 and TRBJ1-4; 9 bases are shared with TRBD1. The V gene end was trimmed by 2 bases and the J gene end by 3 bases; junction bases not matched to a gene: 1. There are 15 residues in the CDR3. Germline CDR1 reads LGHNA; CDR2 reads YSLEER. CDR3 sequence: CASSQRDRANEKLFF. In DNA, the CDR3 is TGCGCCAGCAGCCAAAGGGACAGGGCTAATGAAAAACTGTTTTTT.

This clonotype was observed at least ten times. V gene TRBV29-1 combines with J gene TRBJ2-3; no definite D call. V was shortened by 0 bases and J by 8 bases, with 18 bases between the two germline ends. Germline V lookup: CDR1 SQVTM, CDR2 ANQGSEA. This CDR3 region has 15 residues. Written as DNA, the CDR3 is TGCAGCGTTGAAGATCGACTGGGCCCTACCCCTACGCAGTATTTT. It encodes CSVEDRLGPTPTQYF.

This clonotype has ten or more counts. The chain carries TRBV3-1 and TRBJ2-3; 9 bases are shared with TRBD1. The junction had 6 bases not matched to a gene; V was cut back by 7 bases and J by 1 base. Germline CDR1 LGHDT, CDR2 YNNKEL (reference sequence). CDR3 length: 15 residues. The CDR3 region is CASTDTGGGTDTQYF. For the CDR3, the DNA is TGTGCCAGCACCGATACAGGGGGCGGCACAGATACGCAGTATTTT.

This clonotype has a count of ten or more. This chain uses TRBV5-1 with TRBJ2-7; 8 nucleotides match TRBD2. V was pared by 2 bases and J by 4 bases, with 5 bases of the junction left unmatched. CDR3 length equals 14 residues. Germline values: CDR1 SGHRS, CDR2 YFSETQ. CDR3 sequence reads: CASSLSGGRYEQYV. The CDR3 DNA is TGCGCCAGCAGCTTATCGGGGGGGCGGTACGAGCAGTACGTC.

This clonotype was observed at least ten times. The chain has TRBV11-2 and TRBJ1-5, with D unclear. The CDR3 totals 15 residues. Germline values: CDR1 SGHAT, CDR2 FQNNGV. The V end was cut by 3 bases, the J end by 5 bases, with 14 bases between. CDR3 sequence reads: CASSFKGLKDQPQHF. CDR3 in DNA: TGTGCCAGCAGCTTTAAAGGTCTGAAGGATCAGCCCCAGCATTTT.

This clonotype has at least ten counts. The gene calls are TRBV12-3 or TRBV12-4 and TRBJ2-3; no firm D call. V was clipped by 2 bases and J by 0 bases, with 9 bases between them. This CDR3 has 15 amino acids. The CDR3: CASSLSPVSTDTQYF. In nucleotides, the CDR3 is TGTGCCAGCAGTTTAAGTCCCGTGAGCACAGATACGCAGTATTTT.

The CDR3 reads CAVSQGARNQPQHF. For the CDR3, the DNA is TGTGCCGTGTCACAGGGGGCCCGCAATCAGCCCCAGCATTTT. The chain couples TRBV19 to TRBJ1-5; 9 bases map to TRBD1. This CDR3 is built from 14 residues. Germline V CDR1 and CDR2: LNHDA, SQIVND (reference sequence). The ends lost 11 bases at V and 2 bases at J; junction bases unmatched: 7.

V gene TRBV7-3 combines with J gene TRBJ2-3; the D is unclear. V lost 2 bases and J 0 bases, leaving 9 bases between the germline ends. The CDR3 sequence is 15 residues long. CDR1 and CDR2 from the germline V gene are SGHTA and FQGTGA. In DNA form, the CDR3 reads TGTGCCAGCAGCTTATTTGGCGTAAGCACAGATACGCAGTATTTT. It specifies CASSLFGVSTDTQYF. Looking up the rest from reference TRBV7-3 and TRBJ2-3 gives the full variable domain: GAGVSQTPSNKVTEKGKYVELRCDPISGHTALYWYRQSLGQGPEFLIYFQGTGAADDSGLPNDRFFAVRPEGSVSTLKIQRTERGDSAVYLCASSLFGVSTDTQYFGPGTRLTVL.

This clonotype came up many times. J is TRBJ2-3 and V is TRBV12-3 or TRBV12-4; D might be TRBD2 (5 bases). The CDR3 length is 13 residues. Trimming removed 1 base at V and 6 bases at J, with 8 bases between. CDR3 protein: CASSLELVDTQYF. The CDR3, as DNA: TGTGCCAGCAGTTTAGAACTAGTTGATACGCAGTATTTT.

This clonotype showed up many times. The rearrangement uses TRBV6-1 and TRBJ2-2; 8 nucleotides match TRBD1. CDR3 length equals 16 residues. Germline V CDR1 and CDR2: MNHNS, SASEGT. V shed 7 bases, J shed 6 bases, and the junction held 13 bases outside the gene matches. The CDR3 sequence is CASNVLGTGGPGELFF. CDR3 DNA sequence: TGTGCCAGCAATGTGTTAGGAACAGGGGGGCCCGGGGAGCTGTTTTTT.

This clonotype was seen ten or more times. This chain uses TRBV23-1 with TRBJ2-5; the D gene could be TRBD1 or TRBD2 (5 bases each). TRBV23-1 is filed as an ORF, its function uncertain. The CDR3 is made up of 16 amino acids. V gave up 0 bases and J gave up 6 bases, with 17 bases separating them. The CDR3 loop is CASSQSPGNEGQTQYF. The CDR3 coding sequence is TGCGCCAGCAGTCAATCCCCAGGGAATGAGGGTCAGACCCAGTACTTC.

V and J are TRBV28 and TRBJ1-1; TRBD1 might be the D (5 bases). The CDR3 is 11 residues long. The germline CDR1 and CDR2 sequences are MDHEN and SYDVKM. Trimming left V 5 bases short and J 9 bases short, with 10 bases between. The CDR3: CASSNAGKAFF. Written as DNA, the CDR3 is TGTGCCAGCAGTAACGCAGGGAAAGCTTTCTTT.

In this sample, this clonotype turned up many times. The chain has TRBV4-2 and TRBJ2-5; 8 bases match TRBD2. J was trimmed by 5 bases and V by 1 base; bases with no gene match: 9. Germline lookup yields CDR1 LGHNA and CDR2 YNFKEQ. CDR3 size: 16 residues. CDR3 sequence (DNA): TGTGCCAGCAGCCAAGCGGGCGGGGGGACTGGGGAGACCCAGTACTTC. As protein: CASSQAGGGTGETQYF.

This clonotype showed up many times. V is TRBV12-3 or TRBV12-4 and J is TRBJ2-1; D is ambiguous. The CDR3 runs 14 residues. The V gene lost 5 bases and the J gene lost 5 bases, with 13 bases spanning the gap. In nucleotides, the CDR3 is TGTGCCAGCAGTACGTTTGTGATGAACAATGAGCAGTTCTTC. Residues: CASSTFVMNNEQFF.

The chain has TRBV5-4 and TRBJ2-2; D perhaps matches TRBD1 (5 bases). Deletions cut 7 bases from V and 4 bases from J, with 20 bases between. The CDR3 covers 16 residues. Germline V lookup: CDR1 SGHNT, CDR2 YYREEE (reference sequence). CDR3 nucleotides: TGTGCCAGCTGCCTGCCCCCAGGGCAAAGCACCGGGGAGCTGTTTTTT. This encodes CASCLPPGQSTGELFF. Full variable domain (remainder filled in from reference TRBV5-4 and TRBJ2-2): ETGVTQSPTHLIKTRGQQVTLRCSSQSGHNTVSWYQQALGQGPQFIFQYYREEENGRGNFPPRFSGLQFPNYSSELNVNALELDDSALYLCASCLPPGQSTGELFFGEGSRLTVL.

This clonotype was seen many times. The chain carries TRBV14 and TRBJ2-1; 14 nucleotides line up with TRBD2. The CDR3 totals 19 residues. Germline V gene sequence: CDR1 SGHDN, CDR2 FVKESK. The V and J ends lost 4 bases and 0 bases, in that order; junction bases with no gene match: 8. CDR3 protein: CASSPRGLAGVGSYNEQFF. CDR3 DNA: TGTGCCAGCAGCCCGAGGGGACTAGCGGGGGTCGGCTCCTACAATGAGCAGTTCTTC.

Turning to this clonotype: Relative to the germline gene, one junction end is altered; a read error may explain this. J is TRBJ2-5 and V is TRBV11-2; D may be TRBD1 or TRBD2 (5 bases each). CDR3 length: 14 residues. From germline, CDR1 is SGHAT and CDR2 FQNNGV. Here the CDR3 reads CASSLGRQMGTQYF. In DNA, the CDR3 is TGTGCCAGCAGCTTAGGAAGGCAGATGGGGACCCAATACTTC. Filled out from reference TRBV11-2 and TRBJ2-5, the complete variable domain reads EAGVAQSPRYKIIEKRQSVAFWCNPISGHATLYWYQQILGQGPKLLIQFQNNGVVDDSQLPKDRFSAERLKGVDSTLKIQPAKLEDSAVYLCASSLGRQMGTQYFGPGTRLLVL.

This clonotype has a count of ten or more. This chain uses TRBV7-2 with TRBJ2-1; unclear D gene. The CDR3 has 14 residues. Trimming removed 0 bases at V and 0 bases at J, with 3 bases between. The V gene's germline CDR1 is SGHTA and CDR2 FQGNSA. The CDR3 reads CASSLASSYNEQFF. CDR3 nucleotides: TGTGCCAGCAGCTTAGCATCCTCCTACAATGAGCAGTTCTTC.